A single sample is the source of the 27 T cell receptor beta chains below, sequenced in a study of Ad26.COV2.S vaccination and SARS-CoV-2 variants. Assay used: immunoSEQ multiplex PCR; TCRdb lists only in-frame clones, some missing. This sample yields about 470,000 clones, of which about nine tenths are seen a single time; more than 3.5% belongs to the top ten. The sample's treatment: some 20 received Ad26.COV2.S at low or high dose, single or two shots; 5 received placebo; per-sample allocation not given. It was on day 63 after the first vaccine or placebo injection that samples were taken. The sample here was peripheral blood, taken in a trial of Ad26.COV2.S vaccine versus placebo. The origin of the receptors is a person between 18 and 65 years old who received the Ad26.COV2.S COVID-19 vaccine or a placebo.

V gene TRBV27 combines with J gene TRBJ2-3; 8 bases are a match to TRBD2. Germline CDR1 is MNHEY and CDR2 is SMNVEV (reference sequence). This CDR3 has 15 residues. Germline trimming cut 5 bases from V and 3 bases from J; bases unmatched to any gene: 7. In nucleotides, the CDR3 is TGTGCCAGCAGTCCGGCGGGGGGAGGGACAGATACGCAGTATTTT. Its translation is CASSPAGGGTDTQYF.

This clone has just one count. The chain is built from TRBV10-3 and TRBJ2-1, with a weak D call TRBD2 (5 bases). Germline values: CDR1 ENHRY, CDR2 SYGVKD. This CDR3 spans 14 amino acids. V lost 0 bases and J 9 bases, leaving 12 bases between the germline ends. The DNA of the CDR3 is TGTGCCATCAGTGAGTCGAGGGTAGCTGGTGAGCAGTTCTTC. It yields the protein CAISESRVAGEQFF.

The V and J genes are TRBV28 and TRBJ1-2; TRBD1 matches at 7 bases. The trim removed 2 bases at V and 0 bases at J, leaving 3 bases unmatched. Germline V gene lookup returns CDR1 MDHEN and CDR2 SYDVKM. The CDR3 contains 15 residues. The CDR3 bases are TGTGCCAGCAGTTTAACAGGGGAATCTAACTATGGCTACACCTTC. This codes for CASSLTGESNYGYTF.

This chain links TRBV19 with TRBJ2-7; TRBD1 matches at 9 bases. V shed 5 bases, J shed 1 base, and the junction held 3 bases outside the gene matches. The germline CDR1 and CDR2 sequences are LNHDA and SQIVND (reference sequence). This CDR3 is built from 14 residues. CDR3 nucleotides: TGTGCCAGTAGTCCGGACAGGGGATCCTACGAGCAGTACTTC. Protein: CASSPDRGSYEQYF.

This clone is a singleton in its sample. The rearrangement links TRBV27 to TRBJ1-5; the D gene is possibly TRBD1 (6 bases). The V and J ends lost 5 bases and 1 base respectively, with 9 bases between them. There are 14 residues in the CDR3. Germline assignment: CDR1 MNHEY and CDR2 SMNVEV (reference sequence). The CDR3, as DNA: TGTGCCAGCAGTCCTCAGGGGAGCAATCAGCCCCAGCATTTT. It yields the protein CASSPQGSNQPQHF.

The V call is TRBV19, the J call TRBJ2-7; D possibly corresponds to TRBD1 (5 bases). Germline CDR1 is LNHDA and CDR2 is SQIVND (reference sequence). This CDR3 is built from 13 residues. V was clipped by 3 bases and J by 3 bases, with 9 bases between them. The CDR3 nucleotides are TGTGCCAGTAGTATCGAAACAGGCTACGAGCAGTACTTC. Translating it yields CASSIETGYEQYF.

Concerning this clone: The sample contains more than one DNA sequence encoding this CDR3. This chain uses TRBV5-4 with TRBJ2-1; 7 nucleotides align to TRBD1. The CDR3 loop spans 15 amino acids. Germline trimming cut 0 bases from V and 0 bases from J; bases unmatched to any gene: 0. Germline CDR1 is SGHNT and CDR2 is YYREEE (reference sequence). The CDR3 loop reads CASSLDRGSYNEQFF. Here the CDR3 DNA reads TGTGCCAGCAGCTTGGACAGGGGCTCCTACAATGAGCAGTTCTTC.

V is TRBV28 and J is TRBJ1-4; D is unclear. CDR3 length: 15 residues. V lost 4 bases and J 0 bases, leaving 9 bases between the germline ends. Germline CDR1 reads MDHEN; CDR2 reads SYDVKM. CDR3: CASSSQTTTNEKLFF. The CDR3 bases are TGTGCCAGCAGTTCCCAAACCACAACTAATGAAAAACTGTTTTTT.

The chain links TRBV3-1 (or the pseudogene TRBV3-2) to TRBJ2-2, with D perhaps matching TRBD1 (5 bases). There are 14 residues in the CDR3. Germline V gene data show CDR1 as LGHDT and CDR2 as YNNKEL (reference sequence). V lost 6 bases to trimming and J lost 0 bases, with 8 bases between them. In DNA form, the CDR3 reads TGTGCCAGCAGAGGGGTACCGAACACCGGGGAGCTGTTTTTT. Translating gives CASRGVPNTGELFF.

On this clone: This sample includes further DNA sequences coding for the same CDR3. CDR3 amino acids: CASSLRGTGELFF. In DNA form, the CDR3 reads TGTGCCAGCAGCTTGCGGGGAACCGGGGAGCTGTTTTTT. The chain recombines TRBV7-3 with TRBJ2-2; TRBD2 is a possible D gene (6 bases). Trimming stripped 3 bases from V and 5 bases from J, with 7 bases between. Per germline, CDR1 SGHTA and CDR2 FQGTGA. There are 13 residues in the CDR3.

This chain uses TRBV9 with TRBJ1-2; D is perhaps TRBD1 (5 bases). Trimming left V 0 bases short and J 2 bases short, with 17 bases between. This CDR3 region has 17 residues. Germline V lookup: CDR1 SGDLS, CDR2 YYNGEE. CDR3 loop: CASSVVPNRGSNYGYTF. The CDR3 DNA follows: TGTGCCAGCAGCGTAGTCCCAAATCGGGGGTCCAACTATGGCTACACCTTC.

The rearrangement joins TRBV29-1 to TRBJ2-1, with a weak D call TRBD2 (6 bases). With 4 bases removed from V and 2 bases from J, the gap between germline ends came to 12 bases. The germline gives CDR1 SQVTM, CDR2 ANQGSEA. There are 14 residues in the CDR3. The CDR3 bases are TGCAGCGTTGTTTCGCGACTAGCCTACAATGAGCAGTTCTTC. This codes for CSVVSRLAYNEQFF.

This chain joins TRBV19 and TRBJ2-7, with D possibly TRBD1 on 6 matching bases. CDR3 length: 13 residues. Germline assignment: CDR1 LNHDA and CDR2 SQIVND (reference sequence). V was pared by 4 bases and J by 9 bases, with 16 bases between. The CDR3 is CASSTLSGVGQYF. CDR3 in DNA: TGTGCCAGTAGTACCCTCTCAGGGGTTGGGCAGTACTTC.

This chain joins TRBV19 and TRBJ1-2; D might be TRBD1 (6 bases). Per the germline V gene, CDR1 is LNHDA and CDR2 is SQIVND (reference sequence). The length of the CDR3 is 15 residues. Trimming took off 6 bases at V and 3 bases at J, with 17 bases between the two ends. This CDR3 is CASSPAGGGHYGYTF. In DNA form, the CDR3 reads TGTGCCAGTAGCCCCGCGGGAGGGGGGCACTATGGCTACACCTTC.

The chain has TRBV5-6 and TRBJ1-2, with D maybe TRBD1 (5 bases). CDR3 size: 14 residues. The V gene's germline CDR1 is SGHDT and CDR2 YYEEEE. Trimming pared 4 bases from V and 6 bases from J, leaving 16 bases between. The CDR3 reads CASSPGLQTHGYTF. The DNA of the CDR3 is TGTGCCAGCAGCCCGGGACTTCAAACCCATGGCTACACCTTC.

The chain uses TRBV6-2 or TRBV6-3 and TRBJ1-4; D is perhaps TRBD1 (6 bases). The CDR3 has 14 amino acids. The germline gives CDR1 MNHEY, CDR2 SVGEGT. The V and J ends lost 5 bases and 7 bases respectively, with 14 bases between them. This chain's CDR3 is CASSPTGMGEKLFF. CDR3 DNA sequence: TGTGCCAGCAGTCCCACAGGGATGGGTGAAAAACTGTTTTTT.

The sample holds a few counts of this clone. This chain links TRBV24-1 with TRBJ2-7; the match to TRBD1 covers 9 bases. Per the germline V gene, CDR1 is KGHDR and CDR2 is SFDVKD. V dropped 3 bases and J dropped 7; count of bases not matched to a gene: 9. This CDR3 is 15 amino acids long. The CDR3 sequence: CATSDSGTGMREQYF. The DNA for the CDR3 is TGTGCCACCAGTGATAGCGGGACAGGGATGAGAGAGCAGTACTTC.

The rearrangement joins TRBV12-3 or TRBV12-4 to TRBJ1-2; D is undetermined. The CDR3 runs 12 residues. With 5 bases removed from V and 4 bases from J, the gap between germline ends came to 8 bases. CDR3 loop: CASSDMSYGYTF. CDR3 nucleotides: TGTGCCAGCAGTGACATGAGCTATGGCTACACCTTC.

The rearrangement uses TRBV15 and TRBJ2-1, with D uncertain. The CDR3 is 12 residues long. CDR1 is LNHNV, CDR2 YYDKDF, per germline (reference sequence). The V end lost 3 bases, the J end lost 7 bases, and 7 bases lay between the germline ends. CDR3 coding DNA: TGTGCCACCAGCAGGGACGGAAATGAGCAGTTCTTC. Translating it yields CATSRDGNEQFF.

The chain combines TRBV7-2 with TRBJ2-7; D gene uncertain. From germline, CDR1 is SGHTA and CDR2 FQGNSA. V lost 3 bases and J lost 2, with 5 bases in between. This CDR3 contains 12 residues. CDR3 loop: CASSFTPYEQYF. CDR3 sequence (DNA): TGTGCCAGCAGCTTCACGCCCTACGAGCAGTACTTC.

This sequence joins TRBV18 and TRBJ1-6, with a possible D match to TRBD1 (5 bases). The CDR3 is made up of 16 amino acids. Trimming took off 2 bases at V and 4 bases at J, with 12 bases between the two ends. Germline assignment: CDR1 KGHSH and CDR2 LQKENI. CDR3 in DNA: TGTGCCAGCTCACCAGCCGGGGGGGGTTATAATTCACCCCTCCACTTT. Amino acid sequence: CASSPAGGGYNSPLHF.

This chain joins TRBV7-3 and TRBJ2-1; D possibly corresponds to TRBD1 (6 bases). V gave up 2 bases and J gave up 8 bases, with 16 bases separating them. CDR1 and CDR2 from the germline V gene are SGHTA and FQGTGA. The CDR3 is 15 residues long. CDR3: CASSLGGVGWDEQFF. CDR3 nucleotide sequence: TGTGCCAGCAGCTTAGGGGGCGTCGGGTGGGATGAGCAGTTCTTC.

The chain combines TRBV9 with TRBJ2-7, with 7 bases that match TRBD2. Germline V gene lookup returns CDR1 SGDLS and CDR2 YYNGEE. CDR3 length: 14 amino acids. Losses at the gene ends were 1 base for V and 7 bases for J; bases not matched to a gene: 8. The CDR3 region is CASSVLAGASEQYF. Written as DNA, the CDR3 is TGTGCCAGCAGCGTACTCGCGGGAGCGAGTGAGCAGTACTTC. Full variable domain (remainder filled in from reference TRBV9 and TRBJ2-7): DSGVTQTPKHLITATGQRVTLRCSPRSGDLSVYWYQQSLDQGLQFLIQYYNGEERAKGNILERFSAQQFPDLHSELNLSSLELGDSALYFCASSVLAGASEQYFGPGTRLTVT.

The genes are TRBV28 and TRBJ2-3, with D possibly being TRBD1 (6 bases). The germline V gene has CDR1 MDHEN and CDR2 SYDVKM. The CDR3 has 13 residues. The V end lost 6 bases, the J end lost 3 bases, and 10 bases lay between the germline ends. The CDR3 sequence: CASRSTGTDTQYF. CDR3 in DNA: TGTGCCAGCAGAAGCACAGGGACAGATACGCAGTATTTT.

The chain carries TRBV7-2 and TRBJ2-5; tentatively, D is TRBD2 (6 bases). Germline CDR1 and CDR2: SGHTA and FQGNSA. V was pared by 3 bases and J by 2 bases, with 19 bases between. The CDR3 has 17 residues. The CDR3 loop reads CASSLGPLGGPQETQYF. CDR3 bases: TGTGCCAGCAGCTTGGGCCCACTTGGAGGGCCTCAAGAGACCCAGTACTTC.

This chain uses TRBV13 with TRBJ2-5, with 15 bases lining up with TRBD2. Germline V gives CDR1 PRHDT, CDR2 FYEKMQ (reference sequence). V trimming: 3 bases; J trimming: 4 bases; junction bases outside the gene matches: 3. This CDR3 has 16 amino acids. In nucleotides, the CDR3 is TGTGCCAGCAGCTTGAGGGGACTAGCGGGAGGAGAGACCCAGTACTTC. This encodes CASSLRGLAGGETQYF.

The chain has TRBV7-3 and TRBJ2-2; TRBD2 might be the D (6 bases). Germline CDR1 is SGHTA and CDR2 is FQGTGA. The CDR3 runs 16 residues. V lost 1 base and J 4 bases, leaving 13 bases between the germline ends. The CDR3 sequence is CASSLRVSGFTGELFF. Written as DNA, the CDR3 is TGTGCCAGCAGCTTAAGGGTTAGCGGCTTCACCGGGGAGCTGTTTTTT.